This T cell receptor (beta chain) was captured in a study of technical replicates of blood from a handful of donors. TCRdb's table, derived via immunoSEQ multiplex PCR, lists solely in-frame clones and lacks some. The sample has about 75,000 clones; approximately 96% are singletons. The V gene's germline CDR1 is MNHEY and CDR2 SMNVEV (reference sequence). V lost 2 bases and J lost 1, with 14 bases in between. The CDR3 extends over 16 amino acids. The sequence was collected from a human donor in good health. Sample: T cells isolated from PBMCs. The rearrangement joins TRBV27 to TRBJ1-1; D unresolved. CDR3 in amino acids: CASSLGPGGWNTEAFF. CDR3 DNA sequence: TGTGCCAGCAGTTTAGGCCCGGGAGGGTGGAACACTGAAGCTTTCTTT.